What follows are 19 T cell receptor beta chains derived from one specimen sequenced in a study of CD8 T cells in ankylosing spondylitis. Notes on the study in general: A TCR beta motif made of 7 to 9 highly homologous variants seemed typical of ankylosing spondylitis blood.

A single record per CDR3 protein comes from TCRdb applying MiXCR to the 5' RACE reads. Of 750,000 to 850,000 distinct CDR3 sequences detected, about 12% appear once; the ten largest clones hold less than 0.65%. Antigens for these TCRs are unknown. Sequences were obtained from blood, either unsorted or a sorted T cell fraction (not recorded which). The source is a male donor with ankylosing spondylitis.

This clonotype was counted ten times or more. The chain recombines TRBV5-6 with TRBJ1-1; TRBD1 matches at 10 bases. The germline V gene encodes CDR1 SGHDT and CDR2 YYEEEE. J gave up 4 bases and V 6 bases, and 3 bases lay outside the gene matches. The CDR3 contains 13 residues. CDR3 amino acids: CASTRDRGTEAFF. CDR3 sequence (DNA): TGTGCCAGCACTCGGGACAGGGGCACTGAAGCTTTCTTT.

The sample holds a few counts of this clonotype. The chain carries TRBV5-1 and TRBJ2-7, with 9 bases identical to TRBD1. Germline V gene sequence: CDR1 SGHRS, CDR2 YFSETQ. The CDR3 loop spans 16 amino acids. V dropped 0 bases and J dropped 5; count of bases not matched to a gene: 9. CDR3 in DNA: TGCGCCAGCAGCTTGGCGATGGGGACAGGGCGTGACGAGCAGTACTTC. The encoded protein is CASSLAMGTGRDEQYF.

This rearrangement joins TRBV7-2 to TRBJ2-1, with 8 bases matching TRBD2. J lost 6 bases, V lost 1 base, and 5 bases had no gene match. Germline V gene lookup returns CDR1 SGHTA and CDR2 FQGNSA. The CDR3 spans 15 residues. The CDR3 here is CASSLVGSGVNEQFF. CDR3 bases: TGTGCCAGCAGCTTAGTTGGTAGCGGGGTCAATGAGCAGTTCTTC.

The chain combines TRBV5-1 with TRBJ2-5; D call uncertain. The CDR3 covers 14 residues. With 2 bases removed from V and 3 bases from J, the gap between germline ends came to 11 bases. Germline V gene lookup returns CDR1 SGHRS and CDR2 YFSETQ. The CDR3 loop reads CASSLTDVEETQYF. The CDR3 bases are TGCGCCAGCAGCTTAACGGACGTTGAAGAGACCCAGTACTTC.

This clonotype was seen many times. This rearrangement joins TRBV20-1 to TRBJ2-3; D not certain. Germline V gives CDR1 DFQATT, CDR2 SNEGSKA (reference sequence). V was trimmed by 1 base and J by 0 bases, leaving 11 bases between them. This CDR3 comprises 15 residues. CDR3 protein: CSARVRRSSTDTQYF. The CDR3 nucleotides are TGCAGTGCTAGAGTACGTAGAAGCAGCACAGATACGCAGTATTTT.

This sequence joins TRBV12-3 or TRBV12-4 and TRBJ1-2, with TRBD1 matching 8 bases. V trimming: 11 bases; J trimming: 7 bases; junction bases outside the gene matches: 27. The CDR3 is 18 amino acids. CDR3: CALSSSNYRGRYMSGYTF. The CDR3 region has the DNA TGTGCCCTCAGTTCCTCCAATTACAGGGGGAGGTATATGAGTGGCTACACCTTC.

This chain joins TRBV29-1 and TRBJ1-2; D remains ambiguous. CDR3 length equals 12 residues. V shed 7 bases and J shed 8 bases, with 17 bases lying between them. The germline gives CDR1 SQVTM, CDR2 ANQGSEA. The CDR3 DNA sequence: TGCAGCGCTGACGGGTTTGGAGGGGGCTACACCTTC. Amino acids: CSADGFGGGYTF.

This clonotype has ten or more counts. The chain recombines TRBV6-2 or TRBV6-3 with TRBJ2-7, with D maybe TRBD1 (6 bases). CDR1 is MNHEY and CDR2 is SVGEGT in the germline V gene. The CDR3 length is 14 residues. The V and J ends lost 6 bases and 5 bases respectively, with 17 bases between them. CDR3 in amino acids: CASRPWTARNEQYF. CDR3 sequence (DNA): TGTGCCAGCAGGCCATGGACAGCAAGAAACGAGCAGTACTTC.

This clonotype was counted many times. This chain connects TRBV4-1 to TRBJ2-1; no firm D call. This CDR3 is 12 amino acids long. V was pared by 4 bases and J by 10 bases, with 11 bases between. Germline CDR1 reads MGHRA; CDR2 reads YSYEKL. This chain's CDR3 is CASSRPGPEQFF. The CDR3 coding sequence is TGCGCCAGCAGCCGCCCGGGCCCAGAGCAGTTCTTC.

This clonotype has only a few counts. The CDR3 spells CASSQGSGVESYEQYF. The CDR3 DNA sequence: TGCGCCAGCAGCCAAGGGTCAGGGGTAGAGTCCTACGAGCAGTACTTC. The rearrangement links TRBV4-1 to TRBJ2-7, with D possibly TRBD1 on 6 matching bases. CDR1 and CDR2 (germline): MGHRA, YSYEKL. The V end was cut by 1 base, the J end by 1 base, with 14 bases between. CDR3 length equals 16 residues.

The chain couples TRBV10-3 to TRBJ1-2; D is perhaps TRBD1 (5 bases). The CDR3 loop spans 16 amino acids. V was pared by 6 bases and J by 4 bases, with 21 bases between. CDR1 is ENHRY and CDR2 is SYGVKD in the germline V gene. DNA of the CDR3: TGTGCCATCAGGCCCCGGGACGGGGGGATCCTCTATGGCTACACCTTC. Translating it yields CAIRPRDGGILYGYTF.

CDR3 region: CASSSIGTGSTGELFF. CDR3 DNA sequence: TGTGCCAGCAGCTCAATCGGGACAGGGAGCACCGGGGAGCTGTTTTTT. The chain uses TRBV11-2 and TRBJ2-2, with 9 bases that match TRBD1. V shed 4 bases, J shed 4 bases, and the junction held 7 bases outside the gene matches. The CDR3 is 16 amino acids. The germline V gene has CDR1 SGHAT and CDR2 FQNNGV.

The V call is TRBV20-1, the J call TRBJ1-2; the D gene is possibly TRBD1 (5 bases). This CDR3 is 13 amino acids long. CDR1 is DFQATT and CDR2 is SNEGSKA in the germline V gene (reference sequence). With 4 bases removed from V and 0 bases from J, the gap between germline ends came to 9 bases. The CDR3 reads CSAKGLTNYGYTF. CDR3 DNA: TGCAGTGCTAAGGGGCTGACTAACTATGGCTACACCTTC.

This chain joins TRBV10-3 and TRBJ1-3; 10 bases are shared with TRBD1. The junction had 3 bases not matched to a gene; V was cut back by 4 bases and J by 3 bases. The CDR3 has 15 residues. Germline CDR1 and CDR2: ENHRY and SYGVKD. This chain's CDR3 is CAISGTGGRGNTIYF. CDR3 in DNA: TGTGCCATCAGTGGGACAGGGGGTCGTGGAAACACCATATATTTT.

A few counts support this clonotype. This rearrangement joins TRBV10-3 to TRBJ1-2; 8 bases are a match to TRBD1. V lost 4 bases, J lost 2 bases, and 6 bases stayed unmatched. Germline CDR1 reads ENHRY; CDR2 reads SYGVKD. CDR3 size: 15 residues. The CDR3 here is CAISGPGTGNYGYTF. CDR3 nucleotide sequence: TGTGCCATCAGTGGCCCCGGGACAGGCAACTATGGCTACACCTTC.

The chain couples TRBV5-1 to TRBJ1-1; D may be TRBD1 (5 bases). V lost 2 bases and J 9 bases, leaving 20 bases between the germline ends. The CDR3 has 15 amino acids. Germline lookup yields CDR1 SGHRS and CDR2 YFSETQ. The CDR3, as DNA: TGCGCCAGCAGCTTACTTAACCAGGGAACATCGAAAGCTTTCTTT. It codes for CASSLLNQGTSKAFF.

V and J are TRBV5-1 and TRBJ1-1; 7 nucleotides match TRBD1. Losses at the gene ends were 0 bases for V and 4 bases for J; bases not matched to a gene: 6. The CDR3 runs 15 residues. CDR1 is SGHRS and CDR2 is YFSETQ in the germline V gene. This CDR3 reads CASSLDPQGGTEAFF. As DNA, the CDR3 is TGCGCCAGCAGCTTGGATCCGCAGGGGGGCACTGAAGCTTTCTTT.

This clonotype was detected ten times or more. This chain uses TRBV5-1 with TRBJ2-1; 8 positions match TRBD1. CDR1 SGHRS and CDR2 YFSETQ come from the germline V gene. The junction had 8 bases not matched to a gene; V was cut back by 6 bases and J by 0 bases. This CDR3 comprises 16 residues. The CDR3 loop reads CASTPTGTGSYNEQFF. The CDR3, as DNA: TGCGCCAGCACTCCTACCGGGACAGGCTCCTACAATGAGCAGTTCTTC.

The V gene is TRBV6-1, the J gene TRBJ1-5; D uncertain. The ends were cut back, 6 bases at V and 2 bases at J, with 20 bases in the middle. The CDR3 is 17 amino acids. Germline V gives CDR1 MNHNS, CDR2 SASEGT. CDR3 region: CASSNRTGWVGNQPQHF. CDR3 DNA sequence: TGTGCCAGCAGCAACCGGACGGGATGGGTCGGCAATCAGCCCCAGCATTTT.